This T cell receptor beta chain was captured in a study of T cell repertoires in cytomegalovirus infection. The overall study: CMV epitopes, recently identified HLA-C-restricted and well-studied HLA-B-restricted, were used. Public TCR beta signatures marked donors with CMV infection and the matching HLA. Notes on the study in general: The cumulative frequency of public TCR beta families identified carriers of CMV plus the relevant HLA.

This clonotype was observed a handful of times. Its antigen is currently unknown. One entry per CDR3 protein, called by TCRdb with MiXCR from the reads. The sample shows around 300,000 distinct CDR3 sequences, roughly 21% of them seen only once. In germline, CDR1 is KGHDR, CDR2 SFDVKD. The CDR3 runs to 15 residues. The V gene end was trimmed by 3 bases and the J gene end by 4 bases; junction bases not matched to a gene: 5. The source of this sequence is a human donor in good health (CMV status not recorded). Some clones in this sample may be carry-over from other donors' samples. V and J are TRBV24-1 and TRBJ2-3; TRBD1 aligns across 8 bases. The input for sequencing was cultured PBMCs, taken from culture after CMV antigen stimulation. The CDR3 here is CATSDRQGFADTQYF. CDR3 coding DNA: TGTGCCACCAGTGATCGACAGGGGTTCGCAGATACGCAGTATTTT.